The 19 T cell receptor beta chains given below trace back to one sample, sequenced in a study of blood T cell repertoires in COVID-19. The protocol was immunoSEQ multiplex PCR, while the TCRdb copy is restricted to in-frame clones and leaves out a portion. The data show approximately 70,000 clones, 81% seen once. The sequenced sample was peripheral blood. These receptors were obtained from a woman in her sixties or seventies with acute or convalescent COVID-19.

The chain uses TRBV28 and TRBJ2-1; 7 bases are shared with TRBD2. With V trimmed by 3 bases and J by 11 bases, 10 bases remained unmatched. Germline CDR1 reads MDHEN; CDR2 reads SYDVKM. This CDR3 region has 14 residues. The CDR3 here is CASSFLAEKGKQFF. CDR3 nucleotide sequence: TGTGCCAGCAGTTTCCTAGCGGAGAAGGGGAAGCAGTTCTTC.

V is TRBV19 and J is TRBJ1-2; D is ambiguous. The V and J ends lost 8 bases and 6 bases respectively, with 19 bases between them. Germline lookup yields CDR1 LNHDA and CDR2 SQIVND (reference sequence). This CDR3 comprises 14 residues. The CDR3 sequence: CASSTMGRLHGYTF. In DNA form, the CDR3 reads TGTGCCAGTTCCACCATGGGGAGGCTGCATGGCTACACCTTC.

The chain recombines TRBV19 with TRBJ1-3; 11 bases align to TRBD1. The germline gives CDR1 LNHDA, CDR2 SQIVND (reference sequence). CDR3 length: 14 residues. J gave up 3 bases and V 7 bases, and 2 bases lay outside the gene matches. CDR3 coding DNA: TGTGCCAGTATGGACAGGGGGCTTGGAAACACCATATATTTT. Its translation: CASMDRGLGNTIYF. The full variable domain, rest sourced from reference TRBV19 and TRBJ1-3, is DGGITQSPKYLFRKEGQNVTLSCEQNLNHDAMYWYRQDPGQGLRLIYYSQIVNDFQKGDIAEGYSVSREKKESFPLTVTSAQKNPTAFYLCASMDRGLGNTIYFGEGSWLTVV.

The chain is built from TRBV15 and TRBJ2-3, with D tentatively TRBD2 (7 bases). Trimming stripped 3 bases from V and 3 bases from J, with 16 bases between. The CDR3 totals 16 residues. Germline CDR1 is LNHNV and CDR2 is YYDKDF (reference sequence). In DNA, the CDR3 is TGTGCCACCAGCAGCCCCGGAGGGGGGGCGACAGATACGCAGTATTTT. Encoded protein: CATSSPGGGATDTQYF.

The CDR3 here is CAAATDSNEKLFF. CDR3 sequence (DNA): TGTGCCGCCGCGACAGACTCTAATGAAAAACTGTTTTTT. The chain recombines TRBV10-3 with TRBJ1-4; weak D call: TRBD1 (5 bases). The germline gives CDR1 ENHRY, CDR2 SYGVKD. CDR3 size: 13 residues. V lost 11 bases to trimming and J lost 3 bases, with 13 bases between them.

The gene calls are TRBV6-5 and TRBJ2-1; possibly TRBD2 for D (6 bases). The CDR3 contains 11 residues. Germline V gene data show CDR1 as MNHEY and CDR2 as SVGAGI. Trimming cost V 8 bases and J 13 bases, with 15 bases left between them. The CDR3 DNA reads TGTGCCAGCCAAGGTGGGACTGCCCAGTTCTTC. Amino acids: CASQGGTAQFF.

The gene calls are TRBV29-1 and TRBJ1-2, with 8 bases matching TRBD1. The CDR3 spans 11 residues. The V segment lost 2 bases and the J segment 8 bases; nucleotides outside the gene matches: 1. Germline V gene lookup returns CDR1 SQVTM and CDR2 ANQGSEA. For the CDR3, the DNA is TGCAGCGTTGAATCAGGGGGCGGCTACACCTTC. Its translation is CSVESGGGYTF.

The rearrangement uses TRBV6-5 and TRBJ1-2; D is unclear. Germline V gene data show CDR1 as MNHEY and CDR2 as SVGAGI. The CDR3 totals 14 residues. V dropped 0 bases and J dropped 8 bases, with 13 bases sitting between them. CDR3 region: CASSYSREVGGYTF. CDR3 in DNA: TGTGCCAGCAGTTACTCGAGAGAAGTGGGCGGCTACACCTTC.

The rearrangement links TRBV7-2 to TRBJ2-5, with a weak D call TRBD2 (5 bases). The CDR3 has 15 amino acids. From germline, CDR1 is SGHTA and CDR2 FQGNSA. Deletions cut 1 base from V and 5 bases from J, with 14 bases between. DNA for the CDR3: TGTGCCAGCAGCTTAGGTGCTCCAGCGGTGGAGACCCAGTACTTC. This encodes CASSLGAPAVETQYF.

CDR3 DNA: TGTGCCAGTAGGGAATGGACAGGGAGCTCTGGGGCCAACGTCCTGACTTTC. Protein product: CASREWTGSSGANVLTF. The chain links TRBV19 to TRBJ2-6; 8 nucleotides agree with TRBD1. The CDR3 extends over 17 amino acids. V lost 6 bases and J lost 0; bases outside the gene matches: 7. Looked up from germline, CDR1 is LNHDA and CDR2 is SQIVND (reference sequence).

The chain joins TRBV9 to TRBJ2-3, with D unclear. The CDR3 runs 14 residues. The V and J ends lost 3 bases and 9 bases respectively, with 17 bases between them. Germline lookup yields CDR1 SGDLS and CDR2 YYNGEE. CDR3 sequence (DNA): TGTGCCAGCAGCGCCCTAGGTCTAGATCACACGCAGTATTTT. Encoded protein: CASSALGLDHTQYF.

CDR3 coding DNA: TGTGCCAGCAGCTTGGGGCAGAACTACGAGCAGTACTTC. Translated: CASSLGQNYEQYF. The chain couples TRBV5-4 to TRBJ2-7; D not certain. The CDR3 covers 13 residues. Trimming left V 0 bases short and J 3 bases short, with 7 bases between. Germline V gene lookup returns CDR1 SGHNT and CDR2 YYREEE (reference sequence).

V is TRBV7-9 and J is TRBJ2-7, with 8 bases fitting TRBD1. Per the germline V gene, CDR1 is SEHNR and CDR2 is FQNEAQ (reference sequence). The CDR3 is 15 residues long. Losses at the gene ends were 4 bases for V and 3 bases for J; bases not matched to a gene: 8. CDR3 bases: TGTGCCAGCAGCTCAACAGGGGGAAACATCTACGAGCAGTACTTC. Amino acids: CASSSTGGNIYEQYF.

This chain joins TRBV28 and TRBJ2-5; TRBD2 matches 7 bases. Germline V gene data show CDR1 as MDHEN and CDR2 as SYDVKM. With V trimmed by 6 bases and J by 3 bases, 13 bases remained unmatched. This CDR3 has 16 amino acids. CDR3 residues: CASRGGGAGKEETQYF. The CDR3 DNA reads TGTGCCAGCAGGGGGGGAGGGGCAGGGAAGGAAGAGACCCAGTACTTC.

The chain recombines TRBV19 with TRBJ1-2; no clear D. Trimming cost V 4 bases and J 4 bases, with 13 bases left between them. Germline V gives CDR1 LNHDA, CDR2 SQIVND (reference sequence). The CDR3 loop spans 14 amino acids. Written as DNA, the CDR3 is TGTGCCAGTAGTAACGAGTACGGTCTCTATGGCTACACCTTC. It yields the protein CASSNEYGLYGYTF.

The sample holds a few counts of this clone. This chain joins TRBV2 and TRBJ2-1, with a weak D call TRBD1 (5 bases). CDR1 and CDR2 from the germline V gene are SNHLY and FYNNEI. The CDR3 loop spans 14 amino acids. Trimming shortened V by 6 bases and J by 4 bases, and 13 bases separated the two germline ends. The CDR3 DNA follows: TGTGCCAGCAGCATGACAGTAGCTTACAATGAGCAGTTCTTC. Its protein is CASSMTVAYNEQFF.

The chain is built from TRBV18 and TRBJ2-3, with D possibly matching TRBD1 (6 bases). The V end was cut by 0 bases, the J end by 6 bases, with 10 bases between. Germline-derived CDR1 and CDR2 are KGHSH and LQKENI. This CDR3 has 14 amino acids. The CDR3 DNA follows: TGTGCCAGCTCACCACCAATCCAGGGGGATACGCAGTATTTT. It encodes CASSPPIQGDTQYF.

Written as DNA, the CDR3 is TGTGCCAGCAGCTTAGCAGGGGGGATCTACGAGCAGTACTTC. This gives the protein CASSLAGGIYEQYF. The chain links TRBV11-2 to TRBJ2-7; D is possibly TRBD1 (7 bases). The CDR3 spans 14 residues. Per the germline V gene, CDR1 is SGHAT and CDR2 is FQNNGV. Trimming removed 1 base at V and 3 bases at J, with 10 bases between.

This clone was observed a few times. This rearrangement joins TRBV9 to TRBJ2-2; D remains unclear. Germline-derived CDR1 and CDR2 are SGDLS and YYNGEE. V gave up 2 bases and J gave up 8 bases, with 13 bases separating them. This CDR3 is 14 amino acids long. The chain's CDR3 is CASSVRPAGGELFF. The CDR3 DNA sequence: TGTGCCAGCAGCGTTAGACCTGCAGGTGGGGAGCTGTTTTTT.